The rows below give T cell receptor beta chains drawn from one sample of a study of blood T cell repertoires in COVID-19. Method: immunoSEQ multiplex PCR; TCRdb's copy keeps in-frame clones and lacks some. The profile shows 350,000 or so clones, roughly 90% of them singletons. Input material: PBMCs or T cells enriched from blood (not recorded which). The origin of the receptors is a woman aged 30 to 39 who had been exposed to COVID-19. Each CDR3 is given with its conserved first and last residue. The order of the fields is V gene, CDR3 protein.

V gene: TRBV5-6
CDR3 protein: CASSLGRDRWYEQYF

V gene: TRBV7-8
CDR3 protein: CASSPHGDLNYEQYF

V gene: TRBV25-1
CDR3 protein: CASSEWGGQGNTEAFF

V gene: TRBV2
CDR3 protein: CAIGGSQPQHF

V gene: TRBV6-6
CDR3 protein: CASSGQGHQPQHF

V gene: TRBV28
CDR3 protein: CASRLGSDTGELFF

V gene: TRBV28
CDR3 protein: CASSFRDRGLSGYTF

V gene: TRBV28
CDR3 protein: CASSLNWGPSTDTQYF

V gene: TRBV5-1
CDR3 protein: CASSPGQGGEYEQYF

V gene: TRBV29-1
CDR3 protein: CSVDTQDTNYGYTF

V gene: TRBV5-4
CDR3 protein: CASSLFGAGGELFF

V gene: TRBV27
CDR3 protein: CASSRTGEGNTQYF

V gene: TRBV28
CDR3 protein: CASSLVRGSEQFF

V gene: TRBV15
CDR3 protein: CATGETQYF

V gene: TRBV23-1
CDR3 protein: CASSREVTGQETQYF

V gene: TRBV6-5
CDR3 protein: CASSTQEYNEQFF

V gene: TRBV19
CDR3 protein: CASSIQQGVSYGYTF

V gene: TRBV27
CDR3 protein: CASSLAGGTEAFF

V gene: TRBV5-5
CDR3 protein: CASSLLASAGTDTQYF

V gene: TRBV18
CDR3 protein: CASSPDSLPGNTIYF

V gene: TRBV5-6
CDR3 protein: CASSRGAGQQFF

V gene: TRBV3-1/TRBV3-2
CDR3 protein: CASSPRITRTGDNEQFF

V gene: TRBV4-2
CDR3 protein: CASSQSVGPASHLPQHF

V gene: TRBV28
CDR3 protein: CASSSQGARQPQHF

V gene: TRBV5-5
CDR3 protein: CASSPLLAGASYEQYF

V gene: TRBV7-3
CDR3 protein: CASSTTSGSDTQYF

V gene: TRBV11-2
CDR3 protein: CASSLDRGSDEQYF

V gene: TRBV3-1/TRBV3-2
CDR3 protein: CASSQEGRARNTIYF

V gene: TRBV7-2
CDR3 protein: CASSTTGLAKNIQYF

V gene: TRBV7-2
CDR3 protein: CASSLDPRDEQYF

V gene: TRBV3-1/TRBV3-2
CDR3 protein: CASSPARPILNGYTF

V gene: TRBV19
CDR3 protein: CASYRNYGYTF

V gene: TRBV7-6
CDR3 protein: CASSLALGSGTDTQYF

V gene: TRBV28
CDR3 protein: CASSFGVNEQYF

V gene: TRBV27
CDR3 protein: CASSPERGYEQYF

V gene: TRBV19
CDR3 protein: CASISQTEAFF

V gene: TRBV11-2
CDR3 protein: CASSYRGNEKLFF

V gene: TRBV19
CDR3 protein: CASSIGTQLSPLHF

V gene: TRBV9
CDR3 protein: CASSTGTSISEQYF

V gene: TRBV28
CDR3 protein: CASITGGRGYTF

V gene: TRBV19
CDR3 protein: CASKSSGRAASSEQYF

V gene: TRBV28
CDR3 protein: CASSPGHLSGANVLTF

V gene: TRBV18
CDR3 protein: CASSPPGLAGLTDTQYF

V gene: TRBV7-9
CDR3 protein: CASSLGLAGAEEQYF

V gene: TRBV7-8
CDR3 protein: CASSLHVQGGDQPQHF

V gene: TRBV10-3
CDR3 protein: CAISELGGAYEKLFF

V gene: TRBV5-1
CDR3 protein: CASSNAPGSSNSPLHF

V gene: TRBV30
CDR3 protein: CAWSPRGGVGGYTF

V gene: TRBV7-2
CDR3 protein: CASSRGGSRIYEQYF